Below, 14 T cell receptor beta chains from the same sample are listed, as sequenced in a study of CD8 T cells in Susac syndrome. Random hexamers primed reverse transcription of about 0.5 to 1 ug RNA. One entry per CDR3 protein, called by TCRdb with MiXCR from the immunoSEQ multiplex PCR reads. This table holds 150,000 to 200,000 distinct CDR3 sequences, about 91% found once. Sequencing was performed on CD4+ T cells from PBMCs. The receptors here all came from a human donor with Susac syndrome.

The rearrangement uses TRBV7-2 and TRBJ2-1, with a weak D call TRBD2 (5 bases). V was shortened by 0 bases and J by 10 bases, with 10 bases between the two germline ends. CDR1 is SGHTA and CDR2 is FQGNSA in the germline V gene. The CDR3 is 13 residues long. This CDR3 reads CASSLAHSDEQFF. In DNA, the CDR3 is TGTGCCAGCAGCTTAGCCCATAGCGACGAGCAGTTCTTC. The variable domain in full, with the rest retrieved from reference TRBV7-2 and TRBJ2-1, is GAGVSQSPSNKVTEKGKDVELRCDPISGHTALYWYRQSLGQGLEFLIYFQGNSAPDKSGLPSDRFSAERTGGSVSTLTIQRTQQEDSAVYLCASSLAHSDEQFFGPGTRLTVL.

This sequence joins TRBV7-2 and TRBJ1-1; maybe TRBD1 (5 bases). The germline CDR1 and CDR2 sequences are SGHTA and FQGNSA. V shed 4 bases and J shed 4 bases, with 19 bases lying between them. The CDR3 has 16 residues. CDR3 sequence (DNA): TGTGCCAGCAGCTCCGATGTTAGGGGCGGAAGCACTGAAGCTTTCTTT. This codes for CASSSDVRGGSTEAFF.

V gene TRBV20-1 combines with J gene TRBJ1-1; possibly TRBD1 for D (6 bases). Germline CDR1 reads DFQATT; CDR2 reads SNEGSKA (reference sequence). Trimming took 3 bases from V and 5 from J, leaving 19 bases between them. The CDR3 spans 15 residues. CDR3 sequence reads: CSARIGGGGSTEAFF. As DNA, the CDR3 is TGCAGTGCTAGGATTGGGGGCGGGGGAAGTACTGAAGCTTTCTTT.

This sequence joins TRBV20-1 and TRBJ2-3, with 8 bases aligning to TRBD1. J lost 1 base, V lost 6 bases, and 12 bases had no gene match. The CDR3 spans 16 residues. In germline, CDR1 is DFQATT, CDR2 SNEGSKA (reference sequence). CDR3 amino acids: CSANTIDRGGTDTQYF. Here the CDR3 DNA reads TGCAGTGCCAACACCATCGACAGGGGCGGCACAGATACGCAGTATTTT.

The rearrangement joins TRBV19 to TRBJ1-6, with 9 nucleotides matching TRBD1. Germline CDR1 LNHDA, CDR2 SQIVND (reference sequence). The CDR3 runs to 15 residues. The trim removed 6 bases at V and 7 bases at J, leaving 7 bases unmatched. Written as DNA, the CDR3 is TGTGCCAGTAGCCTTACAGGGGGCGGGAATTCACCCCTCCACTTT. It is translated as CASSLTGGGNSPLHF.

This sequence joins TRBV19 and TRBJ2-2; the match to TRBD2 covers 7 bases. Germline trimming cut 7 bases from V and 6 bases from J; bases unmatched to any gene: 8. There are 14 residues in the CDR3. CDR1 and CDR2 (germline): LNHDA, SQIVND (reference sequence). This chain's CDR3 is CASTSLATAGELFF. In DNA, the CDR3 is TGTGCCAGTACCTCACTAGCGACGGCCGGGGAGCTGTTTTTT. The full variable domain, rest sourced from reference TRBV19 and TRBJ2-2, is DGGITQSPKYLFRKEGQNVTLSCEQNLNHDAMYWYRQDPGQGLRLIYYSQIVNDFQKGDIAEGYSVSREKKESFPLTVTSAQKNPTAFYLCASTSLATAGELFFGEGSRLTVL.

The chain links TRBV6-5 to TRBJ2-7, with D perhaps matching TRBD1 (6 bases). V was clipped by 0 bases and J by 4 bases, with 13 bases between them. CDR1 and CDR2 from the germline V gene are MNHEY and SVGAGI. The CDR3 spans 15 residues. CDR3 nucleotide sequence: TGTGCCAGCAGTTACTCGAAGGGGGATCTGTACGAGCAGTACTTC. Its protein is CASSYSKGDLYEQYF.

V usage is TRBV20-1 and J usage is TRBJ1-5; no clear D gene. Trimming pared 0 bases from V and 7 bases from J, leaving 16 bases between. Germline CDR1 reads DFQATT; CDR2 reads SNEGSKA (reference sequence). CDR3 length: 15 residues. CDR3 bases: TGCAGTGCTAGAGATCGGCGGGGATTAGGACAGCCCCAGCATTTT. Amino acids: CSARDRRGLGQPQHF.

The J gene is TRBJ2-5, the V gene TRBV4-1, with a tentative D call TRBD2 (6 bases). The CDR3 covers 13 residues. Germline-derived CDR1 and CDR2 are MGHRA and YSYEKL. Trimming removed 4 bases from V and 4 bases from J, with 10 bases in between. The DNA for the CDR3 is TGCGCCAGCAGCCCGGGGAGGAGAGAGACCCAGTACTTC. This translates into CASSPGRRETQYF.

The chain employs TRBV6-1 and TRBJ2-7; a possible D gene is TRBD2 (5 bases). Germline assignment: CDR1 MNHNS and CDR2 SASEGT. V lost 1 base, J lost 3 bases, and 10 bases lay in between. There are 14 residues in the CDR3. Written as DNA, the CDR3 is TGTGCCAGCAGTGAAGTCGGCGGGTTCTACGAGCAGTACTTC. It is translated as CASSEVGGFYEQYF.

V is TRBV12-3 or TRBV12-4 and J is TRBJ2-1; 9 bases are shared with TRBD2. The CDR3 length is 14 residues. V was clipped by 5 bases and J by 7 bases; unmatched bases: 6. The CDR3 bases are TGTGCCAGCAGTCATAGCGGGGGTAAGAATGAGCAGTTCTTC. Residues: CASSHSGGKNEQFF.

This rearrangement joins TRBV4-2 to TRBJ2-7, with D unresolved. Germline V gene data show CDR1 as LGHNA and CDR2 as YNFKEQ. The CDR3 runs 16 residues. The ends were cut back, 1 base at V and 0 bases at J, with 13 bases in the middle. CDR3 residues: CASSQARQPFSYEQYF. Written as DNA, the CDR3 is TGTGCCAGCAGCCAAGCTCGGCAGCCCTTCTCCTACGAGCAGTACTTC.

A note on this clonotype: At one end, the junction sequence differs from germline, possibly due to a read error. The CDR3 sequence is CASSLAGVFHEQYF. CDR3 bases: TGTGCCAGCAGCCTAGCGGGAGTCTTCCACGAGCAGTACTTC. This chain links TRBV7-2 with TRBJ2-7; 10 bases are shared with TRBD2. The CDR3 has 14 residues. Looked up from germline, CDR1 is SGHTA and CDR2 is FQGNSA.

The gene calls are TRBV6-2 or TRBV6-3 and TRBJ2-1; D gene uncertain. The CDR3 has 13 residues. Germline values: CDR1 MNHEY, CDR2 SVGEGT. V dropped 0 bases and J dropped 4 bases, with 4 bases sitting between them. The CDR3 is CASSYSTYNEQFF. In DNA form, the CDR3 reads TGTGCCAGCAGTTACTCTACTTACAATGAGCAGTTCTTC.